The entry below describes one T cell receptor beta chain. These data belong to a study of cytomegalovirus exposure and HLA in healthy donors. This CDR3 has 16 amino acids. With 0 bases clipped from V and 2 bases from J, the junction kept 7 bases outside the gene matches. Germline V CDR1 and CDR2: SGHVS, FQNEAQ. PCR was performed using 60 Vbeta and 13 Jbeta primers. Sequencing used immunoSEQ multiplex PCR; TCRdb keeps in-frame clones, though not all of them. The table has around 160,000 clones, roughly 80% seen once. The sequencing sample was made of PBMCs. The receptor was isolated from a man aged 45-65 years in good health and CMV-seropositive. V gene TRBV7-8 combines with J gene TRBJ2-7, with TRBD1 identical over 7 bases. In DNA, the CDR3 is TGTGCCAGCAGCTTAGCCTCTCAAGGGGGCCCCTACGAGCAGTACTTC. Protein: CASSLASQGGPYEQYF.